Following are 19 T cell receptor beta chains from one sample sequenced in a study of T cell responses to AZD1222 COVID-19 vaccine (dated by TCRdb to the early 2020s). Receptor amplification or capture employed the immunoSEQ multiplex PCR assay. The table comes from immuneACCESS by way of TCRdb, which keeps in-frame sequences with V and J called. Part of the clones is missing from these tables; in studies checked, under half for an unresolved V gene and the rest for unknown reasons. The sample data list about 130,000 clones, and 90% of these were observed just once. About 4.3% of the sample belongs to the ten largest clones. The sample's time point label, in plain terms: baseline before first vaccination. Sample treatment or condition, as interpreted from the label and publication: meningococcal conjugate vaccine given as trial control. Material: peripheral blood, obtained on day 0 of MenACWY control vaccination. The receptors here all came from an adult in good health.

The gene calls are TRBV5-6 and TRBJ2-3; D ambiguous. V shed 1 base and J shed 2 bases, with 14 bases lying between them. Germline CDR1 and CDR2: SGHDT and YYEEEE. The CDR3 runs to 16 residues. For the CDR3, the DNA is TGTGCCAGCAGCTTGAGGTGGGGTCGGATCACAGATACGCAGTATTTT. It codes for CASSLRWGRITDTQYF.

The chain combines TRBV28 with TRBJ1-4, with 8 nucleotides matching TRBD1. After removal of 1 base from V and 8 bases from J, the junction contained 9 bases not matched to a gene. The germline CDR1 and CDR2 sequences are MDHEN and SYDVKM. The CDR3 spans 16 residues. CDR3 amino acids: CASSLSLGQEGEKLFF. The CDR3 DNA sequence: TGTGCCAGCAGTTTATCCCTGGGACAGGAAGGAGAAAAACTGTTTTTT.

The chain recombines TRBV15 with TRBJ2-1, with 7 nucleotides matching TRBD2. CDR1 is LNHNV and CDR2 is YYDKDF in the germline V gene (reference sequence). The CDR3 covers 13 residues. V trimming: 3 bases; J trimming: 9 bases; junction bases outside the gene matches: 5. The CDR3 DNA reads TGTGCCACCAGCAGCGGGACTACGCTTGAGCAGTTCTTC. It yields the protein CATSSGTTLEQFF.

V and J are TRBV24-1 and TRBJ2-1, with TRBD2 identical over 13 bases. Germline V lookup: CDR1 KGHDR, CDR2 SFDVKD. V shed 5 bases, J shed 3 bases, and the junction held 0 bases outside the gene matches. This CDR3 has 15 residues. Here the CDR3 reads CATSGTSGSYNEQFF. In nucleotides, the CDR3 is TGTGCCACCAGTGGGACTAGCGGGAGCTACAATGAGCAGTTCTTC.

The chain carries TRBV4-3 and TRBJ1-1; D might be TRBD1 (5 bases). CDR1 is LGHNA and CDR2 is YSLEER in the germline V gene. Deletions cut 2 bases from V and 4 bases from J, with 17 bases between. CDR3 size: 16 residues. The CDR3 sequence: CASSQSATVSGTEAFF. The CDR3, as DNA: TGCGCCAGCAGCCAATCCGCGACAGTCAGCGGCACTGAAGCTTTCTTT.

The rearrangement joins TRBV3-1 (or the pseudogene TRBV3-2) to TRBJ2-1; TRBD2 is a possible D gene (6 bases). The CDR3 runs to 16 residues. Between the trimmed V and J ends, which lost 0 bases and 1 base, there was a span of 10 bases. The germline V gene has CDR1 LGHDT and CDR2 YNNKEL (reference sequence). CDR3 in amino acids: CASSQDLTSSYNEQFF. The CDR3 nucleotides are TGTGCCAGCAGCCAAGATCTGACTAGTTCCTACAATGAGCAGTTCTTC.

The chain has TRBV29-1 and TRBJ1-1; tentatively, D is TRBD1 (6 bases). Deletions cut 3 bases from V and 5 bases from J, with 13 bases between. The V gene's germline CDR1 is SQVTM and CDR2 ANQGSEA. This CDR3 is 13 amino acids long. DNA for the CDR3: TGCAGCGTTGACCAGGGGAGGTGGACTGAAGCTTTCTTT. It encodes CSVDQGRWTEAFF.

CDR3 amino acids: CATGDSYITDTQYF. CDR3 nucleotide sequence: TGTGCCACCGGGGACAGTTATATCACAGATACGCAGTATTTT. The J gene is TRBJ2-3, the V gene TRBV6-5; 7 positions match TRBD1. This CDR3 region has 14 residues. J was trimmed by 2 bases and V by 10 bases; bases with no gene match: 9. Germline V gene lookup returns CDR1 MNHEY and CDR2 SVGAGI.

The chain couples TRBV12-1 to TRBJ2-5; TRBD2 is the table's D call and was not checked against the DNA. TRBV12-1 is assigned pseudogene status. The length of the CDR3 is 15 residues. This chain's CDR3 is CASSALWRAGQTQYF. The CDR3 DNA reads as TGTGCCAGCAGCGCCCTGTGGAGGGCTGGACAGACCCAGTACTTC.

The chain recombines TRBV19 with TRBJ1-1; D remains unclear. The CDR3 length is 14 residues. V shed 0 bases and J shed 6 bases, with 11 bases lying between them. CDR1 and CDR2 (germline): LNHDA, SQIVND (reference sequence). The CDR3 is CASSIDRGGAEAFF. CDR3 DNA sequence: TGTGCCAGTAGTATAGATCGAGGTGGAGCTGAAGCTTTCTTT.

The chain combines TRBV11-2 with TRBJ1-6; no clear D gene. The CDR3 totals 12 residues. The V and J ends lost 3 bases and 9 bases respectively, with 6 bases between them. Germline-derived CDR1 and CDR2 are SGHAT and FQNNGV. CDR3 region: CASSFGGSPLHF. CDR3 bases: TGTGCCAGCAGCTTTGGAGGTTCACCCCTCCACTTT.

The CDR3 here is CASSLARSGGGSDTQYF. The CDR3 bases are TGTGCCAGCAGCTTAGCCCGGAGCGGGGGAGGATCAGATACGCAGTATTTT. This rearrangement joins TRBV7-6 to TRBJ2-3; TRBD2 agrees at 8 bases. J gave up 4 bases and V 0 bases, and 9 bases lay outside the gene matches. The CDR3 spans 17 residues. Germline CDR1 SGHVS, CDR2 FNYEAQ.

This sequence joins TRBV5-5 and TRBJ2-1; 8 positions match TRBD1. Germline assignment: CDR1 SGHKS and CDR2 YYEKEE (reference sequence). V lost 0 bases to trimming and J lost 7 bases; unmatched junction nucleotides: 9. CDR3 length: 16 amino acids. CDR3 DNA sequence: TGTGCCAGCAGCTTGGCCGGGACAGGTCCGCAAAATGAGCAGTTCTTC. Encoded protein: CASSLAGTGPQNEQFF.

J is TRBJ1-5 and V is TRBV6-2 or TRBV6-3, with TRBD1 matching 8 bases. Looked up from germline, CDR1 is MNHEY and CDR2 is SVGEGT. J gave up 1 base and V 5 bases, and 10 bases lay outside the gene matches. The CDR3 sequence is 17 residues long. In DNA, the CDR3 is TGTGCCAGCAGTATCGCAGGGGGCACGGTGAGCAATCAGCCCCAGCATTTT. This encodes CASSIAGGTVSNQPQHF.

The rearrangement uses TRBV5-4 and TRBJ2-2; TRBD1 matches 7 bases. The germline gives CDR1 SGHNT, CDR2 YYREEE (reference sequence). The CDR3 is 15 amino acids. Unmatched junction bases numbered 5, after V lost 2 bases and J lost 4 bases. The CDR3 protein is CASSFRGSGTGELFF. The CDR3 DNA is TGTGCCAGCAGCTTCAGGGGGTCGGGCACCGGGGAGCTGTTTTTT. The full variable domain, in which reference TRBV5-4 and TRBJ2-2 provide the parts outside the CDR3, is ETGVTQSPTHLIKTRGQQVTLRCSSQSGHNTVSWYQQALGQGPQFIFQYYREEENGRGNFPPRFSGLQFPNYSSELNVNALELDDSALYLCASSFRGSGTGELFFGEGSRLTVL.

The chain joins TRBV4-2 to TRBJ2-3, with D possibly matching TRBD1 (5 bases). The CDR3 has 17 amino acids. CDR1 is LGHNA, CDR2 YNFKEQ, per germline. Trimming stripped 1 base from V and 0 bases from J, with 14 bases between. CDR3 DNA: TGTGCCAGCAGCCAAGGGGCATTGACAGCTAGCACAGATACGCAGTATTTT. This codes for CASSQGALTASTDTQYF.

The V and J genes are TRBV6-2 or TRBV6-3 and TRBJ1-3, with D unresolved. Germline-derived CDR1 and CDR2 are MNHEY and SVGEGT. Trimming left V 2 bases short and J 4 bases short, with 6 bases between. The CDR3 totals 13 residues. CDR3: CASSYPKGNTIYF. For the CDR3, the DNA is TGTGCCAGCAGTTACCCGAAAGGAAACACCATATATTTT.

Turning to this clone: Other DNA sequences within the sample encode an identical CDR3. This CDR3 is CASSQGDRGYEQYF. The CDR3 DNA is TGCGCCAGCAGCCAGGGGGACAGGGGCTACGAGCAGTACTTC. V is TRBV4-1 and J is TRBJ2-7; 10 positions match TRBD1. The length of the CDR3 is 14 residues. V was pared by 3 bases and J by 3 bases, with 2 bases of the junction left unmatched. Germline V CDR1 and CDR2: MGHRA, YSYEKL.

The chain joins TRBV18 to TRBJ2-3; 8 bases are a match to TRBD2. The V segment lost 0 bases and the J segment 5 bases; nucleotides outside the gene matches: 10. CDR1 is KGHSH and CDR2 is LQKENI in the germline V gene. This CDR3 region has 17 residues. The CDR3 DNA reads TGTGCCAGCTCACCACCAGGGACTAGTCTTGCCAGAGATACGCAGTATTTT. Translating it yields CASSPPGTSLARDTQYF.